The rows below give T cell receptor beta chains drawn from one sample of a study of identical twins. TCRdb recomputed calls from the 5' RACE reads with MiXCR, one row per CDR3 protein. In the table there are a few hundred thousand distinct CDR3 sequences, roughly 9% of which are singletons. These data also featured in a second study, about yellow fever vaccine responses in identical twins.

Input material: CD8+ T cells sorted from blood. These receptors were taken from a woman aged 18-29 years in good health. Both conserved end residues are part of each CDR3. Fields, in order: J gene, clone size, V gene, D gene, CDR3 protein, CDR3 DNA. D genes are given only for firm matches. Rows may omit the clone size; those that give it use once, few, many or a size class.

>TRBJ2-7|few|TRBV29-1|.
CSVEDPNRENYEQYF
TGCAGCGTTGAAGATCCCAACCGGGAGAACTACGAGCAGTACTTC
>TRBJ2-1|.|TRBV28|.
CASSSSVHEQFF
TGTGCCAGCAGCTCTAGCGTCCATGAGCAGTTCTTC
>TRBJ2-7|few|TRBV7-9|.
CASSNRYEQYF
TGTGCCAGCAGTAATCGATACGAGCAGTACTTC
>TRBJ2-1|few|TRBV7-9|.
CASSFPRAGPYNEQFF
TGTGCCAGCAGCTTCCCCAGGGCTGGCCCCTACAATGAGCAGTTCTTC
>TRBJ2-7|few|TRBV6-2/TRBV6-3|.
CASQYGTKAYEQYF
TGTGCCAGTCAATACGGGACGAAGGCCTACGAGCAGTACTTC
>TRBJ2-1|.|TRBV27|TRBD2
CASSSGTSANNEQFF
TGTGCCAGCAGTTCGGGGACTAGCGCGAACAATGAGCAGTTCTTC
>TRBJ2-5|.|TRBV20-1|TRBD2
CSARGGGGGIETQYF
TGCAGTGCTAGAGGGGGCGGGGGGGGTATTGAGACCCAGTACTTC
>TRBJ1-4|many|TRBV4-3|.
CASSQEEYGAAGEKLFF
TGCGCCAGCAGCCAAGAGGAATATGGGGCCGCAGGCGAAAAACTGTTTTTT
>TRBJ2-2|.|TRBV27|.
CATTDRLNTGELFF
TGTGCCACCACGGACAGATTAAACACCGGGGAGCTGTTTTTT
>TRBJ2-1|many|TRBV9|TRBD1
CASSGTRDRDNNEQFF
TGTGCCAGCAGCGGCACCCGGGACAGGGACAACAATGAGCAGTTCTTC
>TRBJ2-7|.|TRBV7-2|.
CASSPEGPYEQYF
TGTGCCAGCAGCCCGGAGGGTCCCTACGAGCAGTACTTC
>TRBJ2-5|many|TRBV2|.
CASSGKTQYF
TGTGCCAGCAGTGGAAAGACCCAGTACTTC
>TRBJ2-7|few|TRBV28|.
CASNTGRGVQYF
TGTGCCAGCAACACAGGGAGGGGGGTGCAGTACTTC
>TRBJ1-6|many|TRBV6-5|TRBD1
CASSYGTGDNSPLHF
TGTGCCAGCAGTTACGGGACAGGGGATAATTCACCCCTCCACTTT
>TRBJ2-2|few|TRBV29-1|.
CSVLEPLRGANTGELFF
TGCAGCGTTCTTGAACCGCTAAGGGGGGCGAACACCGGGGAGCTGTTTTTT
>TRBJ2-1|few|TRBV6-4|.
CASSEDPGAAYNEQFF
TGTGCCAGCAGTGAAGACCCGGGGGCGGCTTACAATGAGCAGTTCTTC
>TRBJ1-1|many|TRBV6-4|TRBD1
CASRPGTGMNTEAFF
TGTGCCAGCAGACCAGGGACAGGGATGAACACTGAAGCTTTCTTT
>TRBJ2-7|many|TRBV12-3/TRBV12-4|.
CASSLEAASSYEQYF
TGTGCCAGCAGTTTAGAGGCAGCCAGCTCCTACGAGCAGTACTTC
>TRBJ2-5|few|TRBV3-1|.
CASSQDLGDWETQYF
TGTGCCAGCAGCCAAGATCTTGGGGACTGGGAGACCCAGTACTTC
>TRBJ2-3|.|TRBV3-1|.
CASSTWDNTDTQYF
TGTGCCAGCAGCACCTGGGACAACACAGATACGCAGTATTTT
>TRBJ1-3|few|TRBV11-2|.
CASSLWGGLDTIYF
TGTGCCAGCAGCCTATGGGGGGGGCTGGACACCATATATTTT
>TRBJ2-5|few|TRBV6-2/TRBV6-3|TRBD2
CASTGLAGTSQETQYF
TGTGCCAGCACTGGACTAGCGGGTACCTCCCAAGAGACCCAGTACTTC
>TRBJ2-1|few|TRBV24-1|TRBD2
CATSERLAESSYNEQFF
TGTGCCACCAGTGAACGACTAGCGGAGAGCTCCTACAATGAGCAGTTCTTC
>TRBJ2-1|.|TRBV4-3|.
CASSQDRWQEIVGEQFF
TGCGCCAGCAGCCAAGATAGATGGCAGGAGATTGTTGGTGAGCAGTTCTTC
>TRBJ2-3|.|TRBV6-5|TRBD2
CASSYSVFGLASTDTQYF
TGTGCCAGCAGTTACTCGGTTTTTGGACTAGCGAGCACAGATACGCAGTATTTT
>TRBJ2-7|.|TRBV30|TRBD1
CAWSPGQRYEQYF
TGTGCCTGGAGTCCGGGACAGCGATACGAGCAGTACTTC
>TRBJ2-2|.|TRBV7-9|.
CASSFGGGGTGELFF
TGTGCCAGCAGCTTTGGGGGAGGCGGCACCGGGGAGCTGTTTTTT
>TRBJ2-1|many|TRBV12-3/TRBV12-4|TRBD2
CASSSTLASSSYNEQFF
TGTGCCAGCAGTTCAACACTAGCGTCGAGCTCCTACAATGAGCAGTTCTTC
>TRBJ1-4|.|TRBV7-8|TRBD1
CASSLVEGQSNEKLFF
TGTGCCAGCAGCTTAGTGGAGGGACAGAGTAATGAAAAACTGTTTTTT
>TRBJ2-1|few|TRBV9|TRBD1
CASSAGQVVYNEQFF
TGTGCCAGCAGCGCCGGACAGGTTGTCTACAATGAGCAGTTCTTC
>TRBJ1-1|.|TRBV20-1|.
CSAITTEGTEAFF
TGCAGTGCTATCACGACAGAAGGCACTGAAGCTTTCTTT
>TRBJ2-5|many|TRBV10-3|TRBD1
CASRDSDLQETQYF
TGTGCCAGCCGGGACAGCGACCTCCAAGAGACCCAGTACTTC
>TRBJ2-3|few|TRBV27|.
CASSLGAEVVTQYF
TGTGCCAGCAGTTTAGGGGCGGAAGTCGTTACGCAGTATTTT
>TRBJ2-1|few|TRBV12-3/TRBV12-4|.
CASSFSVVGAPPSYNEQFF
TGTGCCAGCAGTTTTAGTGTGGTGGGAGCCCCGCCAAGCTACAATGAGCAGTTCTTC
>TRBJ1-1|many|TRBV7-9|TRBD1
CASSSAGTGEAFF
TGTGCCAGCAGCTCAGCAGGGACAGGTGAAGCTTTCTTT
>TRBJ2-5|.|TRBV20-1|.
CSARLPLREETQYF
TGCAGTGCTAGGCTGCCGCTCAGAGAGGAGACCCAGTACTTC